This T cell receptor beta chain comes out of a study of shared clonotypes between healthy human individuals. Study-wide points: Rarefaction showed sorted-subset sequencing was incomplete despite large depth.

Regarding this clone: Its target is unknown.

This CDR3 spans 16 amino acids. Unmatched junction bases numbered 6, after V lost 5 bases and J lost 0 bases. Germline V gene sequence: CDR1 MRHNA, CDR2 SNTAGT. Sequencing used immunoSEQ multiplex PCR; TCRdb keeps in-frame clones, though not all of them. The table includes approximately 720,000 clones, 55% to 75% detected once. The chain joins TRBV6-4 to TRBJ2-5; TRBD2 matches 10 bases. Sequenced sample: memory CD4+ T cells sorted from blood. Subset noted: CD45RA-negative fraction. The TCR originated in a woman in her twenties or thirties in good health. Here the CDR3 reads CASSQPGLAYQETQYF. The DNA for the CDR3 is TGTGCCAGCAGTCAACCGGGACTAGCGTACCAAGAGACCCAGTACTTC.